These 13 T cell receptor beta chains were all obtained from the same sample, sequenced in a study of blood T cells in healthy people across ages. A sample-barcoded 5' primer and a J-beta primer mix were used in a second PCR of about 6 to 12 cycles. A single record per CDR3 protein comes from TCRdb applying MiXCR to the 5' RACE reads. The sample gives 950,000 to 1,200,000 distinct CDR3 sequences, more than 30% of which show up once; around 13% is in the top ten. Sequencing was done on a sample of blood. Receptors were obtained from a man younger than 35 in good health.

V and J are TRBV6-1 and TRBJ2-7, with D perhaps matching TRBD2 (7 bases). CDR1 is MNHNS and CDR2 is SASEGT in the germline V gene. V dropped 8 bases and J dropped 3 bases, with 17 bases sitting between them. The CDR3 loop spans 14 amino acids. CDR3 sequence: CASDLEGGFYEQYF. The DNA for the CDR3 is TGTGCCAGCGACTTGGAGGGGGGGTTCTACGAGCAGTACTTC.

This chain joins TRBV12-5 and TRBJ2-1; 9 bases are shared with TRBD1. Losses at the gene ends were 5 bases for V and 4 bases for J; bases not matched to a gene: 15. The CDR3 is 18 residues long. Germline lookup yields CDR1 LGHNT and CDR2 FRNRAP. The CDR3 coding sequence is TGTGCTAGTGGTCCCGGGACAGGGTTGGCTAGCAGGTACAATGAGCAGTTCTTC. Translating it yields CASGPGTGLASRYNEQFF.

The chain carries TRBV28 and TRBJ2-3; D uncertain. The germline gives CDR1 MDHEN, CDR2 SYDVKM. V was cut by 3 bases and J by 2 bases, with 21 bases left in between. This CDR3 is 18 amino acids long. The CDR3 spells CASSLAGGRTADTDTQYF. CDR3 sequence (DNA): TGTGCCAGCAGTTTGGCAGGCGGCAGAACTGCAGACACAGATACGCAGTATTTT.

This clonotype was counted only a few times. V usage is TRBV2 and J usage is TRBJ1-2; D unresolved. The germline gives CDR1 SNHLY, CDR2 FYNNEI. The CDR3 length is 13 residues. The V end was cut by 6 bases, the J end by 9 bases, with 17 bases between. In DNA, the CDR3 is TGTGCCAGCAGGGGAGATGAGTCCTGGAGCTACACCTTC. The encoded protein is CASRGDESWSYTF.

CDR3 in amino acids: CASSLVFGLMSSYNEQYF. CDR3 DNA: TGTGCCAGCAGCTTAGTTTTTGGGCTCATGAGCTCCTACAATGAGCAGTACTTC. The chain recombines TRBV7-8 with TRBJ2-1; the D is unclear. Matching the DNA end better, TRBJ2-7 makes the J call doubtful. Germline loops: CDR1 SGHVS, CDR2 FQNEAQ. The CDR3 extends over 18 amino acids.

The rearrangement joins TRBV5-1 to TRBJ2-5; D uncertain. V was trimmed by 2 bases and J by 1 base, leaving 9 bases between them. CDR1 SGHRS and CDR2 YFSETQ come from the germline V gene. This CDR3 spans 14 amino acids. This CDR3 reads CASSFQRTQETQYF. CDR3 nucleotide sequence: TGCGCCAGCAGCTTTCAGAGAACCCAAGAGACCCAGTACTTC.

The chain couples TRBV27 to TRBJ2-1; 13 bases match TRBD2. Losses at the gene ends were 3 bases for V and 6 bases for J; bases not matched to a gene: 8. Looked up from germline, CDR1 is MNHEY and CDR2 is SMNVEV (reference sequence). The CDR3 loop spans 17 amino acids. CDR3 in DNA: TGTGCCAGCAGTTTCCGACTAGCGGGGGGAAACCTCAATGAGCAGTTCTTC. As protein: CASSFRLAGGNLNEQFF.

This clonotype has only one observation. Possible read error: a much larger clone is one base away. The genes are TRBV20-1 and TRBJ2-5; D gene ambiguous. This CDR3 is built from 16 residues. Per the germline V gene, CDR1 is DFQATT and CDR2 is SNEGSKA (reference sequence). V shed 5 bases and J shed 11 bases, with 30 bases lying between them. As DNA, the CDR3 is TGCAGTGCTCTTCATAAAGGACGGATGCAGTACAATGAGCAGTACTTC. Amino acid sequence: CSALHKGRMQYNEQYF.

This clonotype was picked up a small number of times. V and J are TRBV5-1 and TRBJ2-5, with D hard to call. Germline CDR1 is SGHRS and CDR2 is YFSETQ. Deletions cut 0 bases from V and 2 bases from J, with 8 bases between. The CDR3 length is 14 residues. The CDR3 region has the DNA TGCGCCAGCAGCTTGGCCACTACTCAAGAGACCCAGTACTTC. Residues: CASSLATTQETQYF.

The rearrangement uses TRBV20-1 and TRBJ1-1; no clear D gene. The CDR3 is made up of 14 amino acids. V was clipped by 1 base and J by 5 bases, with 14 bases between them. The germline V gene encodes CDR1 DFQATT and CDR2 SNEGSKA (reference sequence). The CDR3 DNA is TGCAGTGCTAGAGGGTGGCAGGCTCGAACTGAAGCTTTCTTT. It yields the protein CSARGWQARTEAFF.

In DNA form, the CDR3 reads TGTGCCAGCAGCGAAGGGTCCTACGAGCAGTACTTC. Residues: CASSEGSYEQYF. The chain joins TRBV4-2 to TRBJ2-7; D unresolved. The CDR3 consists of 12 residues. Germline CDR1 and CDR2: LGHNA and YNFKEQ. Trimming took 5 bases from V and 1 from J, leaving 6 bases between them.

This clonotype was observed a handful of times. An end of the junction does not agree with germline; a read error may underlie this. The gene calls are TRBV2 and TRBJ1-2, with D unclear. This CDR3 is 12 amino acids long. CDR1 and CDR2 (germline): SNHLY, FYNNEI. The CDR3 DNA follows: TGTGTCAGCAGTGCCGGTCAAGGGGGCTACACCTTC. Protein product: CVSSAGQGGYTF. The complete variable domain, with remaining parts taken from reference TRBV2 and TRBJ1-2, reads EPEVTQTPSHQVTQMGQEVILRCVPISNHLYFYWYRQILGQKVEFLVSFYNNEISEKSEIFDDQFSVERPDGSNFTLKIRSTKLEDSAMYFCVSSAGQGGYTFGSGTRLTVV.

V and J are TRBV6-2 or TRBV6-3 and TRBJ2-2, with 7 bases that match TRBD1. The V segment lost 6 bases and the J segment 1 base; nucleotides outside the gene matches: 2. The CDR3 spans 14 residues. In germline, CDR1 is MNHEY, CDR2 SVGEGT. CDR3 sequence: CASRRTGNTGELFF. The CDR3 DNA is TGTGCCAGCAGACGGACAGGGAACACCGGGGAGCTGTTTTTT.